The source of this T cell receptor (beta chain) is a study of blood T cell repertoires in COVID-19 (dated by TCRdb to the early 2020s). In the study overall: The collaborator samples originated in the United States, Italy and Spain and spanned the acute and convalescent phases of COVID-19. The repertoires were released in a freely available public database intended as a resource for research on the immune response to SARS-CoV-2. The dataset comprised deeply sampled blood TCRbeta repertoires from subjects exposed to, actively infected with, or recovered from COVID-19. A de-identified subject ID, COVID-19 status, age in years and sex were almost always included in the sample metadata. HLA class I and class II types, where available, came from metadata supplied by the sample provider rather than from assay-based typing. The material from the prospective study consisted of cDNA or gDNA derived from T cells, B-cell-depleted T cells, or PBMCs. The samples were drawn from the first 160 participants of the ongoing ImmuneRACE study and from 1,254 subjects provided by 6 global collaborators.

Its CDR3 holds 17 amino acids, cysteine through phenylalanine. Only the CDR3 portion is preserved as DNA: 51 bases, with reading frame beginning at the first base. Based on the germline V gene, the CDR1 and CDR2 sequences are SGHRS and YFSETQ. The germline ends are 16 bases apart after V is trimmed by 4 bases and J by 0 bases. TCRbeta CDR3 regions were amplified from genomic DNA using the immunoSEQ Assay, a bias-controlled multiplex PCR. The published analysis was carried out like this. The number of nucleated cells in each sample was estimated by amplification of reference gene primers within the assay. To quantify the absolute abundance of each unique TCRbeta CDR3 rearrangement, sequence reads were collapsed and filtered. For each sample, productive Simpson clonality was calculated by taking the square root of Simpson's diversity index across productive rearrangements. Drawn from immuneACCESS, this table holds only the in-frame rearrangements with V and J called that TCRdb kept. Clones are partly lost; checked studies trace under half to an unresolved V gene and leave the rest unexplained. V, J and clone size are those of that table, while D and trimming were read from the DNA. This sample holds about 200,000 clones; around 92% were observed only once. The ten most abundant clones make up approximately 8% of the sample.

Worth noting for this clone: It has no known antigen specificity. Base qualities were left out, and no much larger clone turns up one base away.

Findings and caveats that apply to the study as a whole: How much clinical and demographic metadata was included differed by source and by participant, and the metadata was provided uncurated.

In the prospective study, participants were roughly 18 to 89 years old, resided in approximately 22 geographic areas of the United States, and were enrolled through a virtual design. In the prospective study, cohorts were assigned on the basis of participant-reported clinical history obtained from a screening survey and a study questionnaire. Recovered participants in ImmuneRACE Cohort 3 were defined as having two consecutive negative NP/OP PCR tests, clearance from a healthcare professional, or resolution of symptoms. Mobile phlebotomists in the prospective study collected whole blood, serum and a nasopharyngeal or oropharyngeal swab from every participant. Additional blood draws and questionnaires over an approximately two-month period could optionally be provided by prospective study participants. Before DNA extraction, blood samples from the prospective study were shipped at room temperature or frozen.

This TCR was recovered from a woman aged 18-30 years who had recovered from COVID-19. Recombination joined TRBV5-1 with TRBJ1-4; the D segment could be TRBD1, given 5 matching bases. Input material: PBMCs or T cells enriched from blood (not recorded which). The nucleotide sequence is given as TGCGCCAGCAGCCCCCCGGACAATTTAGCAACTAATGAAAAACTGTTTTTT. Its protein reads: CASSPPDNLATNEKLFF.